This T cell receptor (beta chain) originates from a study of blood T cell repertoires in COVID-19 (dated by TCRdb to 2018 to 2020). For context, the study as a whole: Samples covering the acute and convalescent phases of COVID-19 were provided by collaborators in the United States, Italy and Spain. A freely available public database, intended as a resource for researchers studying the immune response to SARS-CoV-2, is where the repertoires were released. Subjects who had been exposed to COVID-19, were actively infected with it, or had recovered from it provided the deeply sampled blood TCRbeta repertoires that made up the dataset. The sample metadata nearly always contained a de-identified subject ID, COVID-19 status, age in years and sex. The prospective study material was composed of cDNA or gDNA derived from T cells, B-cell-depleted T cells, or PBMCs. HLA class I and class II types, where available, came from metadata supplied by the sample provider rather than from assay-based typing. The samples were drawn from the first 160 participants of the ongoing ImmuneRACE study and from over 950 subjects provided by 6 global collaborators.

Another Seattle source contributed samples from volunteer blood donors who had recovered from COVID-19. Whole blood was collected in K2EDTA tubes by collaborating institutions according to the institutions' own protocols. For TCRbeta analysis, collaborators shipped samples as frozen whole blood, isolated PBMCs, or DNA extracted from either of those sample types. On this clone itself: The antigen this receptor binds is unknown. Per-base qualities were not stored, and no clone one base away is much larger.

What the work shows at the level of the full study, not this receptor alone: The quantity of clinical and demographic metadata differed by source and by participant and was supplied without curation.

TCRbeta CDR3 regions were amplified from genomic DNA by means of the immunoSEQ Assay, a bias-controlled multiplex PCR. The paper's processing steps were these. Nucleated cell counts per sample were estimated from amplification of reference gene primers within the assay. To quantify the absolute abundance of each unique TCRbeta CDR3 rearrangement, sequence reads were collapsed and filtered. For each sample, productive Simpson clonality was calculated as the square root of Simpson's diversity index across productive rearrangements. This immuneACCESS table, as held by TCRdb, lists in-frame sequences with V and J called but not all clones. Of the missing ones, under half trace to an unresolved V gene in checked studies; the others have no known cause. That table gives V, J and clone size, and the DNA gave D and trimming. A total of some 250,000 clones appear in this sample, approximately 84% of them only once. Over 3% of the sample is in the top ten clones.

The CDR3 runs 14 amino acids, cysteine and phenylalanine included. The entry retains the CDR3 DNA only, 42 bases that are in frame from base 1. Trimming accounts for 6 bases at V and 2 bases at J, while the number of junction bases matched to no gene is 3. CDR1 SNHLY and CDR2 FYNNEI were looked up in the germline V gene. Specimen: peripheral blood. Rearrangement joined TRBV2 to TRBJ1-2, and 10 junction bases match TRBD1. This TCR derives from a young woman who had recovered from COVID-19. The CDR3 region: CASRMGQGNYGYTF. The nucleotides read TGTGCCAGCAGGATGGGACAGGGGAACTATGGCTACACCTTC.